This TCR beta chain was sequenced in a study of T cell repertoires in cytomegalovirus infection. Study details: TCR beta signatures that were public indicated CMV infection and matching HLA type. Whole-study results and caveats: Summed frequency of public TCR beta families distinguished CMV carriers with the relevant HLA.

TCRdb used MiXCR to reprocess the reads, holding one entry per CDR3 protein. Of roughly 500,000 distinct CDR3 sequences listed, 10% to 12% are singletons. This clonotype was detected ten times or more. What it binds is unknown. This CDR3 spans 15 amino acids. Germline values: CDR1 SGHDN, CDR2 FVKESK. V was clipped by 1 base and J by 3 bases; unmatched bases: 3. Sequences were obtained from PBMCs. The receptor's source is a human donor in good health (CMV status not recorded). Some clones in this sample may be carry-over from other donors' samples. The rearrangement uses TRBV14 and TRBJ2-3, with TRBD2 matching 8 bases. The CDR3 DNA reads TGTGCCAGCAGCCAAGCGGGAGGGCCGACAGATACGCAGTATTTT. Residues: CASSQAGGPTDTQYF.